Following are 3 T cell receptor beta chains from one sample sequenced in a study of blood T cell repertoires in COVID-19 (dated by TCRdb to about 2020). Receptor libraries were prepared by the immunoSEQ multiplex PCR assay. Entries here come from immuneACCESS through TCRdb and include only in-frame sequences with V and J called. Some clones fail to appear in such tables; in the studies checked, an unresolved V gene covers under half of the shortfall, and the cause of the remainder is unknown. Across this sample there are 150,000 or so clones, with roughly 82% seen only once. Roughly 7% of the sample belongs to the ten largest clones. The sample comprised peripheral blood. The source is a woman aged 40 to 55 with COVID-19, enrolled during active disease.

The chain employs TRBV11-2 and TRBJ2-5, with D maybe TRBD2 (5 bases). V dropped 5 bases and J dropped 5 bases, with 9 bases sitting between them. CDR3 length: 12 residues. Germline V gene data show CDR1 as SGHAT and CDR2 as FQNNGV. The CDR3 reads CASSAGGETQYF. The DNA for the CDR3 is TGTGCCAGCAGCGCGGGTGGTGAGACCCAGTACTTC.

CDR3 sequence reads: CASSSRLALSDEQFF. CDR3 in DNA: TGTGCCAGCAGCTCCAGACTAGCTCTATCGGATGAGCAGTTCTTC. V and J are TRBV7-9 and TRBJ2-1, with 7 bases fitting TRBD2. CDR3 length: 15 residues. CDR1 and CDR2 from the germline V gene are SEHNR and FQNEAQ (reference sequence). V lost 4 bases, J lost 8 bases, and 11 bases stayed unmatched.

This clone was seen a few times. The V gene is TRBV6-2 or TRBV6-3, the J gene TRBJ2-7, with D perhaps TRBD2 (5 bases). Germline CDR1 reads MNHEY; CDR2 reads SVGEGT. The CDR3 covers 13 residues. With 4 bases removed from V and 4 bases from J, the gap between germline ends came to 11 bases. The CDR3 sequence: CASSLEVRYEQYF. CDR3 coding DNA: TGTGCCAGCAGTTTGGAGGTGAGGTACGAGCAGTACTTC.